The T cell receptor (beta chain) described here comes from a study of cytomegalovirus exposure and HLA in healthy donors. The PCR was carried out with 60 Vbeta primers and 13 Jbeta primers. The method was immunoSEQ multiplex PCR; TCRdb's version includes in-frame clones alone and lacks a portion of them. The table lists fewer than 150,000 clones, 15% of them singletons, with 1.9% in the top ten. Germline values: CDR1 MNHNS, CDR2 SASEGT. Trimming pared 5 bases from V and 0 bases from J, leaving 11 bases between. The CDR3 totals 15 residues. This clone has more than one count but fewer than ten. As yet, its antigen is unknown. Study-level findings and limits: Later, TCR association rates were found to vary by HLA locus, highest for DRB1 and lowest for HLA-C. Per published accounts, TCR beta sequences correctly predicted the HLA-A and HLA-B alleles of most subjects. The Asian-associated ancestry cluster reportedly had fewer N-insertions than the approximately 700-donor mean in a later analysis. Researchers reported that a few CMV-associated chains were confirmed in vitro as CMV antigen-specific.

The sequencing sample was made of PBMCs. The chain uses TRBV6-1 and TRBJ1-3; a weak D match, TRBD1 (6 bases). This receptor was identified in a woman younger than 30 in good health and CMV-seronegative. The CDR3 loop is CASSQTGRSGNTIYF. The CDR3 region has the DNA TGTGCCAGCAGTCAGACAGGCCGCTCTGGAAACACCATATATTTT.